Listed below are T cell receptor beta chains from one sample, sequenced in a study of regulatory T cells in long-lasting Graves disease. MiXCR, applied by TCRdb to the multiplex PCR reads, yields one record per CDR3 protein. The sample lists fewer than 400,000 distinct CDR3 sequences; around 21% were seen once. Sequences were derived from peripheral blood mononuclear cells (PBMCs), sampled when the disease was refractory, from a patient treated with antithyroid drugs. These receptors all stem from a female donor with Graves disease. CDR3s leave out the opening cysteine and the closing phenylalanine or tryptophan. Fields, in order: J gene, V gene, CDR3 protein.

TRBJ1-1	TRBV5-1	ASSSDSGGDTEAF
TRBJ2-4	TRBV30	AWSVERQGYIQY
TRBJ1-5	TRBV6-1	ASTDGVNQPQH
TRBJ2-7	TRBV29-1	SVEQGPDEQY
TRBJ1-2	TRBV20-1	SAQRTGGFFGYGYT
TRBJ2-7	TRBV18	ASSPPTRSGPYEQY
TRBJ2-7	TRBV4-3	ASSQDSSGYEQY
TRBJ2-5	TRBV6-5	ASSYWQGAGETQY
TRBJ2-7	TRBV29-1	SVEDQGRHLEQY
TRBJ1-2	TRBV2	ASSEGTGRSDGYT
TRBJ1-2	TRBV3-1	ASSQVWTGNYGYT
TRBJ1-4	TRBV20-1	SLLDRVGEKLF
TRBJ1-2	TRBV6-1	ASREQGARNYGYT
TRBJ1-2	TRBV7-2	ASSLEGGGLVYGYT
TRBJ1-4	TRBV30	AWSLQGLGKLF
TRBJ1-2	TRBV6-9	ANFHGGYGYT
TRBJ1-2	TRBV18	ASSTQGSGYT
TRBJ1-5	TRBV12-3/TRBV12-4	ASSLRSGNQPQH
TRBJ1-3	TRBV5-1	ASSWAGTGGNTIY
TRBJ2-5	TRBV7-2	ASSFIGTSGKETQY
TRBJ2-1	TRBV28	ATYGQLGNEQF
TRBJ2-7	TRBV5-1	AGSPWPGDYEQY
TRBJ2-2	TRBV29-1	SAISGAGELF
TRBJ2-3	TRBV29-1	SVGRVAGETDTQY
TRBJ2-5	TRBV2	ASSEAPHRAETQY
TRBJ1-5	TRBV12-3/TRBV12-4	ASRGQGSNQPQH
TRBJ2-1	TRBV6-1	ASRRPTGDMI
TRBJ1-4	TRBV6-2/TRBV6-3	ASSYELDRGEKLF
TRBJ2-1	TRBV14	ASSQGGGSALWNEQF
TRBJ2-7	TRBV5-1	ASSLDGDYERY
TRBJ2-7	TRBV6-1	ASSPRPGLALSSYEQY
TRBJ2-5	TRBV24-1	ATSEPGLAVETRY
TRBJ2-7	TRBV28	ASSDSDSNEQY
TRBJ2-7	TRBV11-2	ASSLVHLQGYEQY
TRBJ2-1	TRBV29-1	SVPSEHSYNEQF
TRBJ2-4	TRBV29-1	SVKDGGHIQY
TRBJ2-1	TRBV6-1	ASSPGQNNEQF
TRBJ1-6	TRBV30	AWSTDRGLNSPLH
TRBJ1-5	TRBV20-1	SARGLGNQPQH
TRBJ2-6	TRBV6-4	ASSFWGAGANVLT
TRBJ2-7	TRBV5-5	ASSLVDLGIEQY
TRBJ2-1	TRBV6-2/TRBV6-3	ASSYQQYNEQF
TRBJ2-7	TRBV10-2	ASSEEGKGVSYEQY
TRBJ1-4	TRBV10-3	AAQTYNGGKLF
TRBJ2-7	TRBV7-2	ASSLTAGGTYEQY
TRBJ2-7	TRBV29-1	SVPIGLAGEQY
TRBJ1-6	TRBV7-9	ASSPDGYNSPLH
TRBJ1-1	TRBV12-3/TRBV12-4	ASSSTGKSEAF
TRBJ2-6	TRBV6-9	ASSWSSGANVLT
TRBJ1-6	TRBV19	ASSIDLGRSPLH
TRBJ1-6	TRBV7-2	ASRNTGLWSPLH
TRBJ2-2	TRBV5-1	ASRTSQGTRNTGELF
TRBJ2-3	TRBV27	ATARDRITDTQY
TRBJ1-4	TRBV29-1	SARSGEKLF
TRBJ2-6	TRBV7-2	ASSSFVQTHSGANVLT
TRBJ1-3	TRBV19	ASEDSNQYKSSGNTIY
TRBJ1-6	TRBV6-5	ASSYIGEGGSPLH
TRBJ2-5	TRBV11-2	ASSLGDRRGETQY